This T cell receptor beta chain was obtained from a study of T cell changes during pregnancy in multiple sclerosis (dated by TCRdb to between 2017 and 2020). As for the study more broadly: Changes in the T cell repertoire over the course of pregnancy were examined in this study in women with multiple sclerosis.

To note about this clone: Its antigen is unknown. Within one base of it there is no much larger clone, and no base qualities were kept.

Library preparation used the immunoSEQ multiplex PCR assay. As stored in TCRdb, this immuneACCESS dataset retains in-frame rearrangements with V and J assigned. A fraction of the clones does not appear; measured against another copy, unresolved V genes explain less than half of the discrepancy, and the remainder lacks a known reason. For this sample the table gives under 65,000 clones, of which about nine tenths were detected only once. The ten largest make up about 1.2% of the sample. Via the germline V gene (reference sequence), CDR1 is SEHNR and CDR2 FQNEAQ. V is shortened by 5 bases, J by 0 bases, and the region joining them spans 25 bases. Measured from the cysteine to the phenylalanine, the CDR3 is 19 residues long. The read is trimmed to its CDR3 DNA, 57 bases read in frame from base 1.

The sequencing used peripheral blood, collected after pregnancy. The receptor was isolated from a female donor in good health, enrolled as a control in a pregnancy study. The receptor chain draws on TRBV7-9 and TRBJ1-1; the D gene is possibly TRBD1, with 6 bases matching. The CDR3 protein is CASSRSTGTFLDMNTEAFF. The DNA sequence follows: TGTGCCAGCAGCCGCTCTACCGGGACATTCTTAGACATGAACACTGAAGCTTTCTTT. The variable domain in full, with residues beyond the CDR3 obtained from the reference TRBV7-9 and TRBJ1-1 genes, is DTGVSQNPRHKITKRGQNVTFRCDPISEHNRLYWYRQTLGQGPEFLTYFQNEAQLEKSRLLSDRFSAERPKGSFSTLEIQRTEQGDSAMYLCASSRSTGTFLDMNTEAFFGQGTRLTVV.